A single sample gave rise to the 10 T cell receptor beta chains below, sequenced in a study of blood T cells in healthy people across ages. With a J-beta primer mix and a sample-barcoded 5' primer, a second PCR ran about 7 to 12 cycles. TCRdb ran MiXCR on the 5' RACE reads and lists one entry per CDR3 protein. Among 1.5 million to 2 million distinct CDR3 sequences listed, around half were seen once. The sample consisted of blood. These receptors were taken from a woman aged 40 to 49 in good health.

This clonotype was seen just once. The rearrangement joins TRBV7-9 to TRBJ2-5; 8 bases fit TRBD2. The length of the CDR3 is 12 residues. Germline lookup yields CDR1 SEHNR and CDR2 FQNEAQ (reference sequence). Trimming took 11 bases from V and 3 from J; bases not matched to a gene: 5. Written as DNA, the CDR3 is TGTGCCGGAACGGGACTAGAAGAGACCCAGTACTTC. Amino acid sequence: CAGTGLEETQYF.

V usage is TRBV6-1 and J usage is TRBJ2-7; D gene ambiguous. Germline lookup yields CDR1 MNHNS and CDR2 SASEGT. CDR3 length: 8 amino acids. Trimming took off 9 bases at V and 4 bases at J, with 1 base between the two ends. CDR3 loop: CASYEQYF. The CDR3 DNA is TGTGCCAGTTACGAGCAGTACTTC.

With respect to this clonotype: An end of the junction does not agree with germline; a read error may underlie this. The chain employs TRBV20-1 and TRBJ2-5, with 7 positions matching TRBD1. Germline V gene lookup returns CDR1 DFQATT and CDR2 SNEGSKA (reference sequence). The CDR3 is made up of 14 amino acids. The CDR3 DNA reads TGCAGTGCAATCTCCGACAGGGATCAAGAGGCCCAGTACTTC. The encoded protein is CSAISDRDQEAQYF.

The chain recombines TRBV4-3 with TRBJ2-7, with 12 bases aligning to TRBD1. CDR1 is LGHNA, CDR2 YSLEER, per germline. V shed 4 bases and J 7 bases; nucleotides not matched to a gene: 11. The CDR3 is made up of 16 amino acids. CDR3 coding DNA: TGCGCCAGCAGCCCCAGCGTGGGACAGGGGGCGCAAGAGCAGTACTTC. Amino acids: CASSPSVGQGAQEQYF.

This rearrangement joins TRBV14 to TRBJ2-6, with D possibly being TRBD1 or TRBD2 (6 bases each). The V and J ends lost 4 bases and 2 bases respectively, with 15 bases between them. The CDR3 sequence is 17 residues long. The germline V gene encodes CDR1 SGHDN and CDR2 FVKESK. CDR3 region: CASSLRTAGAGANVLTF. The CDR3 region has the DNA TGTGCCAGCAGCCTTCGGACAGCGGGTGCTGGGGCCAACGTCCTGACTTTC.

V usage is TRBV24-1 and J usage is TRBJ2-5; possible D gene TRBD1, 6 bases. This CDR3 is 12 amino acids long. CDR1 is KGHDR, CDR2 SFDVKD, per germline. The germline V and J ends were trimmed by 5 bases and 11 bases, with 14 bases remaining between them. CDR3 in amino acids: CATSVTGLEQYF. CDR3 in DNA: TGTGCCACCAGTGTAACAGGGCTGGAGCAGTACTTC.

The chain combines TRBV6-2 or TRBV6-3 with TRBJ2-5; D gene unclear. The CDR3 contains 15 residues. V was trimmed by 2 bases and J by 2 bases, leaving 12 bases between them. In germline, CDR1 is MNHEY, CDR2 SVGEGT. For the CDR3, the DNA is TGTGCCAGCAGTTACGGGCGGAGTCGTCAAGAGACCCAGTACTTC. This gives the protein CASSYGRSRQETQYF.

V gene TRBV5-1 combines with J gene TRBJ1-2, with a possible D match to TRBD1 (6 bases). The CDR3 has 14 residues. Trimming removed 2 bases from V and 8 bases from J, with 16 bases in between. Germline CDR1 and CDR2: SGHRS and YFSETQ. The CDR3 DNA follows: TGCGCCAGCAGCTTAAATGCAGGGGCTCAGGGCTACACCTTC. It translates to CASSLNAGAQGYTF. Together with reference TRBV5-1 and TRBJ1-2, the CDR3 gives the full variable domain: KAGVTQTPRYLIKTRGQQVTLSCSPISGHRSVSWYQQTPGQGLQFLFEYFSETQRNKGNFPGRFSGRQFSNSRSEMNVSTLELGDSALYLCASSLNAGAQGYTFGSGTRLTVV.

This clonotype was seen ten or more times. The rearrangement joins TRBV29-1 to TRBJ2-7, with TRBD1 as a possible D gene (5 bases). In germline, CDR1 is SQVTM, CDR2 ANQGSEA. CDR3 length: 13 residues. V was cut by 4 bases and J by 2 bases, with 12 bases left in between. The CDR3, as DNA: TGCAGCGTTGGGCCGACAGAACCCTACGAGCAGTACTTC. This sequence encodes CSVGPTEPYEQYF.

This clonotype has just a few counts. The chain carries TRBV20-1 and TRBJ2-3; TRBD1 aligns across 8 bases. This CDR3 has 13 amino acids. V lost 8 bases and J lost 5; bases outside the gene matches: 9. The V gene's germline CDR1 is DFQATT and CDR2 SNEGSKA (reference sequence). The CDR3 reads CSRGQAGLDTQYF. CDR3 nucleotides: TGCAGTAGGGGACAGGCCGGCTTAGATACGCAGTATTTT.